The rows below give T cell receptor beta chains drawn from one sample of a study of naive and memory T cell subsets. Each CDR3 protein gets one entry after TCRdb re-called the UMI-ligation and nested PCR reads with MiXCR. The sample has under 100,000 distinct CDR3 sequences; 7% to 8% are singletons. The sample taken for sequencing was central memory CD4+ T cells from blood. The receptors shown here come from a human donor in good health. Each CDR3 is given with its conserved first and last residue. A D gene is named only where the DNA matches it firmly. Size is omitted from some rows. Given values are once, few, many or a class for expanded clones.

j_call,clone_size,d_call,v_call,cdr3_aa,cdr3_nt
TRBJ1-2,many,NA,TRBV20-1,CSALANYGYTF,TGCAGTGCTCTGGCTAACTATGGCTACACCTTC
TRBJ2-7,NA,NA,TRBV6-4,CASSQGGGKTYEQYF,TGTGCCAGCAGCCAAGGGGGGGGGAAGACCTACGAGCAGTACTTC
TRBJ2-7,many,TRBD2,TRBV12-3/TRBV12-4,CASSSWGGSRDYEQYF,TGTGCCAGCAGTTCATGGGGCGGGAGTAGGGACTACGAGCAGTACTTC
TRBJ1-5,many,NA,TRBV6-2/TRBV6-3,CASTQRAGSAQPQHF,TGTGCCAGCACCCAACGGGCAGGGTCTGCGCAGCCCCAGCATTTT
TRBJ2-5,NA,NA,TRBV29-1,CSAFSGRETQYF,TGCAGCGCCTTCTCCGGGCGAGAGACCCAGTACTTC
TRBJ2-2,NA,TRBD1,TRBV3-1,CASSRGQTGELFF,TGTGCCAGCAGCCGGGGACAGACCGGGGAGCTGTTTTTT
TRBJ1-5,many,NA,TRBV6-1,CASSGTQGRSKPQHF,TGTGCCAGCAGTGGGACACAGGGCCGATCTAAGCCCCAGCATTTT
TRBJ2-3,many,NA,TRBV7-9,CASSLEYTQYF,TGTGCCAGCAGCTTAGAGTATACGCAGTATTTT
TRBJ2-3,few,TRBD2,TRBV20-1,CSRVGLAVGDTQYF,TGCAGTCGAGTGGGACTAGCGGTGGGAGATACGCAGTATTTT
TRBJ2-1,few,TRBD1,TRBV30,CAWSVRWDRGNEQFF,TGTGCCTGGAGTGTACGCTGGGACAGGGGAAATGAGCAGTTCTTC
TRBJ1-4,many,TRBD1,TRBV12-3/TRBV12-4,CATHQGAGEKLFF,TGTGCCACCCACCAGGGGGCTGGTGAAAAACTGTTTTTT
TRBJ2-7,few,TRBD2,TRBV5-4,CASSLGGTSGTAGYF,TGTGCCAGCAGCTTGGGCGGGACTAGCGGGACCGCGGGGTACTTC
TRBJ2-2,NA,TRBD2,TRBV4-2,CASSPLAGGMNTGELFF,TGTGCCAGCAGCCCCCTCGCGGGGGGGATGAACACCGGGGAGCTGTTTTTT
TRBJ1-5,many,NA,TRBV30,CAWGVFQPQHF,TGTGCCTGGGGGGTATTCCAGCCCCAGCATTTT
TRBJ2-2,few,TRBD2,TRBV6-2/TRBV6-3,CASSTIISGSRTGELFF,TGTGCCAGCAGCACAATTATTAGCGGGTCGAGGACCGGGGAGCTGTTTTTT
TRBJ1-2,many,NA,TRBV29-1,CSVARDIVYGYTF,TGCAGCGTTGCACGGGACATTGTCTATGGCTACACCTTC
TRBJ2-4,many,NA,TRBV12-3/TRBV12-4,CASSFSGTQNIQYF,TGTGCCAGCAGTTTCTCGGGGACCCAAAACATTCAGTACTTC
TRBJ2-1,many,TRBD2,TRBV12-3/TRBV12-4,CASSLTPGLAGEQPRKQFF,TGTGCCAGCAGTTTAACCCCCGGACTAGCGGGCGAGCAACCACGTAAGCAGTTCTTC
TRBJ2-4,few,TRBD2,TRBV6-2/TRBV6-3,CASSPGTSGVAKNIQYF,TGTGCCAGCAGTCCCGGGACTAGCGGGGTAGCCAAAAACATTCAGTACTTC
TRBJ1-2,many,TRBD1,TRBV3-1,CASSQASRGNGYTF,TGTGCCAGCAGCCAAGCCAGCAGGGGGAATGGCTACACCTTC
TRBJ2-5,NA,NA,TRBV7-2,CASSFSGIGETQYF,TGTGCCAGCAGCTTTTCAGGGATTGGAGAGACCCAGTACTTC
TRBJ2-7,many,TRBD1,TRBV29-1,CSAQATGGKDEQYF,TGCAGCGCCCAGGCGACAGGGGGCAAGGACGAGCAGTACTTC
TRBJ2-7,many,TRBD2,TRBV5-1,CASSKTPLAGGPHEQYF,TGCGCCAGCAGCAAGACTCCTCTAGCGGGAGGGCCACACGAGCAGTACTTC
TRBJ1-6,many,NA,TRBV7-2,CASSWDGGSRWNSPLHF,TGTGCCAGCAGCTGGGACGGGGGGAGTAGGTGGAATTCACCCCTCCACTTT
TRBJ1-4,many,NA,TRBV4-3,CASSPNSAATNEKLFF,TGCGCCAGCAGCCCCAATTCCGCCGCAACTAATGAAAAACTGTTTTTT
TRBJ1-2,few,NA,TRBV7-2,CASSLGPGREDGYTF,TGTGCCAGCAGCTTAGGTCCCGGCAGGGAAGATGGCTACACCTTC
TRBJ2-2,NA,TRBD1,TRBV11-2,CASSPTPGTGENGELFF,TGTGCCAGCAGCCCGACTCCCGGGACAGGGGAGAACGGGGAGCTGTTTTTT
TRBJ1-2,few,NA,TRBV10-3,CAIRSGTPPYGYTF,TGTGCCATCAGATCCGGGACACCACCCTATGGCTACACCTTC
TRBJ2-1,NA,TRBD2,TRBV7-3,CASSLQGGGRSEQFF,TGTGCCAGCAGCTTACAGGGCGGGGGGCGAAGTGAGCAGTTCTTC
TRBJ2-1,many,NA,TRBV20-1,CSAGHNNEQFF,TGCAGTGCGGGACATAACAATGAGCAGTTCTTC
TRBJ2-3,NA,TRBD2,TRBV6-2/TRBV6-3,CASRPGLAGYTQYF,TGTGCCAGCAGACCCGGACTAGCGGGGTATACGCAGTATTTT
TRBJ1-1,many,NA,TRBV28,CASSLSGRAEAFF,TGTGCCAGCAGTTTATCGGGCAGGGCTGAAGCTTTCTTT
TRBJ1-5,many,NA,TRBV12-3/TRBV12-4,CASTRTDYSNQPQHF,TGTGCCAGCACCCGGACGGACTATAGCAATCAGCCCCAGCATTTT
TRBJ1-3,NA,TRBD1,TRBV5-6,CASRKKGGSSGNTIYF,TGTGCCAGCAGAAAAAAAGGGGGCTCTTCTGGAAACACCATATATTTT
TRBJ2-1,few,TRBD2,TRBV7-2,CASSPNMLAGNNEQFF,TGTGCCAGCAGCCCTAATATGCTAGCGGGAAACAATGAGCAGTTCTTC
TRBJ2-2,few,TRBD2,TRBV5-6,CASSLAGVLTGELFF,TGTGCCAGCAGCTTAGCGGGAGTCTTAACCGGGGAGCTGTTTTTT
TRBJ2-3,many,TRBD2,TRBV6-5,CASRTTGNLAGGNTDTQYF,TGTGCCAGCAGAACGACAGGGAATCTAGCGGGAGGGAACACAGATACGCAGTATTTT
TRBJ2-7,NA,NA,TRBV7-2,CASSLGVGGLSYEQYF,TGTGCCAGCAGCTTAGGAGTGGGGGGCCTTAGCTACGAGCAGTACTTC
TRBJ1-6,NA,NA,TRBV20-1,CSARAANSPLHF,TGCAGTGCTAGAGCAGCCAATTCACCCCTCCACTTT
TRBJ2-1,NA,TRBD2,TRBV4-3,CASSQDSPGLAGGEQFF,TGCGCCAGCAGCCAAGATAGCCCGGGACTAGCGGGGGGTGAGCAGTTCTTC
TRBJ2-1,NA,NA,TRBV19,CASSISRLQFF,TGTGCCAGTAGTATTTCGAGACTTCAGTTCTTC
TRBJ1-3,many,NA,TRBV5-6,CASSFQTFSGNTIYF,TGTGCCAGCAGCTTCCAGACCTTCTCTGGAAACACCATATATTTT
TRBJ2-7,few,TRBD1,TRBV12-3/TRBV12-4,CASSSGQGIKDEQYF,TGTGCCAGCAGTTCGGGACAGGGGATCAAGGACGAGCAGTACTTC
TRBJ1-2,NA,TRBD1,TRBV5-6,CASSPIRDRRTNYGYTF,TGTGCCAGCAGCCCTATCCGGGACAGGCGGACTAACTATGGCTACACCTTC
TRBJ1-1,medium-sized,NA,TRBV5-6,CASSLLGTNTEAFF,TGTGCCAGCAGCTTGTTGGGCACGAACACTGAAGCTTTCTTT
TRBJ1-1,few,TRBD1,TRBV7-9,CASSFEGADTEAFF,TGTGCCAGCAGCTTCGAGGGGGCCGACACTGAAGCTTTCTTT
TRBJ2-3,many,TRBD2,TRBV20-1,CSARVSSGGAHTQYF,TGCAGTGCTAGAGTGTCTAGCGGGGGGGCCCATACGCAGTATTTT
TRBJ2-5,many,NA,TRBV5-1,CASSFAKGQYTKETQYF,TGCGCCAGCAGCTTCGCGAAGGGTCAGTATACGAAAGAGACCCAGTACTTC
TRBJ2-7,NA,TRBD2,TRBV27,CAGTSQQYF,TGTGCGGGGACTAGCCAGCAGTACTTC